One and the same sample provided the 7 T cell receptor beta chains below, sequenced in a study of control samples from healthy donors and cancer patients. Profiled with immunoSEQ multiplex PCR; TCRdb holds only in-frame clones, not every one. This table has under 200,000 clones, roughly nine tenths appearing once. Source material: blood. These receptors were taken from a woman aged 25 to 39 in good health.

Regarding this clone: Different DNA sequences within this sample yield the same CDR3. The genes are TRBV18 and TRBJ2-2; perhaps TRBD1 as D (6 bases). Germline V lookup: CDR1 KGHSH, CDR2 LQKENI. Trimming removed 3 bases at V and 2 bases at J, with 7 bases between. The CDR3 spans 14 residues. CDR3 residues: CASSPGQNTGELFF. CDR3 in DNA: TGTGCCAGCTCACCGGGACAAAACACCGGGGAGCTGTTTTTT.

CDR3 protein: CASSLLAGGNTDTQYF. CDR3 sequence (DNA): TGTGCCAGCAGTTTACTAGCGGGAGGAAACACAGATACGCAGTATTTT. J is TRBJ2-3 and V is TRBV28, with TRBD2 identical over 11 bases. Per germline, CDR1 MDHEN and CDR2 SYDVKM. This CDR3 comprises 16 residues. The trim removed 2 bases at V and 2 bases at J, leaving 3 bases unmatched. Looking up the rest from reference TRBV28 and TRBJ2-3 gives the full variable domain: DVKVTQSSRYLVKRTGEKVFLECVQDMDHENMFWYRQDPGLGLRLIYFSYDVKMKEKGDIPEGYSVSREKKERFSLILESASTNQTSMYLCASSLLAGGNTDTQYFGPGTRLTVL.

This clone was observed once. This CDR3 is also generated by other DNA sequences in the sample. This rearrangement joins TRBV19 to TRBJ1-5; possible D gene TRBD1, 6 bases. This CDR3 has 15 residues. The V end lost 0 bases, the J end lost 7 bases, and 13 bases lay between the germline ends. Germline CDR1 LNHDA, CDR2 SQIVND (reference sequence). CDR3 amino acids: CASSIDRGGGQPQHF. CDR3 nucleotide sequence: TGTGCCAGTAGTATAGATAGAGGGGGGGGGCAGCCCCAGCATTTT.

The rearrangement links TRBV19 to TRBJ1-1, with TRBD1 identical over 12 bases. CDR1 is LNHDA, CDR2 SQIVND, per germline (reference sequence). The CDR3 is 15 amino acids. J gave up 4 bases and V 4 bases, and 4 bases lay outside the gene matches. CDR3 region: CASSNRDRGRTEAFF. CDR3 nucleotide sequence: TGTGCCAGTAGTAACCGGGACAGGGGGCGCACTGAAGCTTTCTTT.

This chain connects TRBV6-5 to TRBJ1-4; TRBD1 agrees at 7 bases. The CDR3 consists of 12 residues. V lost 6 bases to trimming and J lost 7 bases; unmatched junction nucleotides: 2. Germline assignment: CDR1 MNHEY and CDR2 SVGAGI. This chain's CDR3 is CASRGTAEKLFF. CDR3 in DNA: TGTGCCAGCAGAGGGACAGCTGAAAAACTGTTTTTT.

For the CDR3, the DNA is TGTGCCAGCAGTGAGGAGCGGGGGAGCACAGATACGCAGTATTTT. Translating gives CASSEERGSTDTQYF. V is TRBV6-1 and J is TRBJ2-3; 8 nucleotides match TRBD2. The CDR3 spans 15 residues. Germline V gives CDR1 MNHNS, CDR2 SASEGT. V dropped 3 bases and J dropped 0; count of bases not matched to a gene: 2.

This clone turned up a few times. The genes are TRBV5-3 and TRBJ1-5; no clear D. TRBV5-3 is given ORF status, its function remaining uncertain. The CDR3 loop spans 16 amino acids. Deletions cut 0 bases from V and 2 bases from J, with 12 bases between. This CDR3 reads CARSLATKGGNQPQHF. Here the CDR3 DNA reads TGTGCCAGAAGCTTGGCCACCAAGGGAGGCAATCAGCCCCAGCATTTT.